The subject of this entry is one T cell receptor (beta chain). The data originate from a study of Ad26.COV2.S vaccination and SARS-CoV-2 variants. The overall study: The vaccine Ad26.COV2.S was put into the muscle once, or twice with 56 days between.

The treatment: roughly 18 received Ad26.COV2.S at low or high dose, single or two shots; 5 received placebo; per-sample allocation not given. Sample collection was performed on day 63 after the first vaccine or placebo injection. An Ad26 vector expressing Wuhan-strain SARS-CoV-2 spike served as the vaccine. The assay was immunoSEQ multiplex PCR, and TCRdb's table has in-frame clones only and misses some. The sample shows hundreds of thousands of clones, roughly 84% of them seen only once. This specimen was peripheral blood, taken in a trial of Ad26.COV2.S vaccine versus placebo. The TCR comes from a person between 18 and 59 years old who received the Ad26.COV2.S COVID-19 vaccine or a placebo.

CDR3 sequence reads: CSVEYRAASPPEAFF. CDR3 bases: TGCAGCGTTGAATATAGGGCAGCCTCTCCACCTGAAGCTTTCTTT. V gene TRBV29-1 combines with J gene TRBJ1-1; D is unclear. CDR1 SQVTM and CDR2 ANQGSEA come from the germline V gene. Between the trimmed V and J ends, which lost 2 bases and 6 bases, there was a span of 19 bases. This CDR3 comprises 15 residues.